The entry below describes one T cell receptor (beta chain). What it binds is not known. Using immunoSEQ multiplex PCR, the repertoire was profiled, and TCRdb retains in-frame clones only, with some absent. Of thousands of clones in the sample, about 74% were seen once. Germline CDR1 reads MNHNY; CDR2 reads SVGAGI (reference sequence). The CDR3 contains 15 residues. V lost 7 bases and J lost 2; bases outside the gene matches: 11. The data originate from a study of STAT5B mutations in CD4+ large granular lymphocyte leukemia. Overall study findings and caveats: Without putative leukemic clones, patient CD4-sorted repertoires remained more clonal than healthy CD4+ repertoires.

Bead-separated CD4+, CD4+CD8+, CD57+ or CD56+ fractions, or PBMC, were used. The sequenced sample consisted of PBMCs. The TCR originated in a woman aged 55-70 years with CD4+ T-cell large granular lymphocyte leukemia. This chain uses TRBV6-6 with TRBJ2-7, with 7 bases aligning to TRBD1. CDR3 sequence reads: CASTDRAPGPYEQYF. In nucleotides, the CDR3 is TGTGCCAGCACCGACAGGGCCCCTGGCCCCTACGAGCAGTACTTC.